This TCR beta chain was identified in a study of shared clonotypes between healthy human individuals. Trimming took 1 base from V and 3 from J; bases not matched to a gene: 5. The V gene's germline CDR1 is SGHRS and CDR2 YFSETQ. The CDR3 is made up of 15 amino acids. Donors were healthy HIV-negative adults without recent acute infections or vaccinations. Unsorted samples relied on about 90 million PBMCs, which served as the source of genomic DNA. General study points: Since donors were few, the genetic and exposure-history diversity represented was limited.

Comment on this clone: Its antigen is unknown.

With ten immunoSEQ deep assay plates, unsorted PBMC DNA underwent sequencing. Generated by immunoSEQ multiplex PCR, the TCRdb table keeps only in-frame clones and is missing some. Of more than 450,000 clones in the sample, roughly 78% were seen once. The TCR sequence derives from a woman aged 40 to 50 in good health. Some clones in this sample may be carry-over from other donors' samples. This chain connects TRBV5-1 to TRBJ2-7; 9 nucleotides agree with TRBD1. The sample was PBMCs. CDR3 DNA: TGCGCCAGCAGCTTGAGACAGGGGGATAGCTACGAGCAGTACTTC. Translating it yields CASSLRQGDSYEQYF.